Presented here are 26 T cell receptor beta chains from one specimen sequenced in a study of shared clonotypes between healthy human individuals. Method: immunoSEQ multiplex PCR; TCRdb's copy keeps in-frame clones and lacks some. The data contain about 1,800,000 clones, around 96% of them singletons. Naive-designated CD8 cells lacked CD45RO, were positively enriched for CCR7, and omitted terminally differentiated effector memory CD45RA+ cells. The sequenced sample was naive CD8+ T cells sorted from blood. These receptors all come from a young man in good health.

This chain links TRBV27 with TRBJ2-3; D unclear. This CDR3 region has 16 residues. Germline CDR1 is MNHEY and CDR2 is SMNVEV (reference sequence). V was cut by 7 bases and J by 6 bases, with 23 bases left in between. CDR3 coding DNA: TGTGCCAGCACCGAAAGTCCTAGTAGTCTGGCCGATACGCAGTATTTT. Its translation: CASTESPSSLADTQYF.

Of note for this clone: Other nucleotide sequences in the sample specify the same CDR3. V usage is TRBV6-5 and J usage is TRBJ1-1, with a tentative D call TRBD1 (5 bases). This CDR3 region has 13 residues. Germline V gene sequence: CDR1 MNHEY, CDR2 SVGAGI. Trimming cost V 6 bases and J 2 bases, with 10 bases left between them. CDR3: CASSPDTNTEAFF. CDR3 nucleotide sequence: TGTGCCAGCAGCCCGGACACCAACACTGAAGCTTTCTTT.

The J gene is TRBJ1-2, the V gene TRBV4-1, with D perhaps TRBD1 (6 bases). There are 16 residues in the CDR3. In germline, CDR1 is MGHRA, CDR2 YSYEKL. The V end lost 1 base, the J end lost 6 bases, and 18 bases lay between the germline ends. The CDR3, as DNA: TGCGCCAGCAGCCAAGGTCCCCGACAGGATTCAGATGGCTACACCTTC. Its protein product is CASSQGPRQDSDGYTF.

The V call is TRBV7-8, the J call TRBJ1-1; 8 bases are shared with TRBD1. The junction had 22 bases not matched to a gene; V was cut back by 4 bases and J by 3 bases. CDR1 SGHVS and CDR2 FQNEAQ come from the germline V gene. The CDR3 runs 20 residues. This CDR3 reads CASSSPIWGTSTGVDTEAFF. The CDR3 bases are TGTGCCAGCAGCTCCCCTATCTGGGGAACATCGACAGGGGTAGACACTGAAGCTTTCTTT.

Concerning this clone: This specimen includes other DNA sequences encoding the same CDR3. The gene calls are TRBV4-1 and TRBJ2-7; a weak D match, TRBD2 (5 bases). Germline CDR1 is MGHRA and CDR2 is YSYEKL. This CDR3 has 12 residues. The V gene lost 1 base and the J gene lost 4 bases, with 5 bases spanning the gap. The CDR3: CASSQAGYEQYF. CDR3 coding DNA: TGCGCCAGCAGCCAAGCGGGGTACGAGCAGTACTTC.

This clone showed up just once. The sample carries other DNA sequences with the same CDR3. This sequence joins TRBV2 and TRBJ1-1; TRBD1 might be the D (5 bases). CDR1 is SNHLY and CDR2 is FYNNEI in the germline V gene. The V gene lost 3 bases and the J gene lost 0 bases, with 8 bases spanning the gap. This CDR3 region has 14 residues. CDR3 residues: CASSEGGMNTEAFF. The CDR3, as DNA: TGTGCCAGCAGTGAGGGGGGGATGAACACTGAAGCTTTCTTT.

CDR3 protein: CASSLVGLETQYF. In nucleotides, the CDR3 is TGTGCCAGCAGCTTAGTGGGACTAGAGACCCAGTACTTC. This chain links TRBV7-8 with TRBJ2-5, with D perhaps TRBD2 (6 bases). Germline CDR1 and CDR2: SGHVS and FQNEAQ. The CDR3 totals 13 residues. V lost 1 base and J lost 4, with 7 bases in between.

The chain employs TRBV4-1 and TRBJ1-4, with TRBD1 identical over 9 bases. The V gene end was trimmed by 0 bases and the J gene end by 8 bases; junction bases not matched to a gene: 4. The CDR3 contains 15 residues. The germline V gene encodes CDR1 MGHRA and CDR2 YSYEKL. CDR3: CASSQEEGQGEKLFF. As DNA, the CDR3 is TGCGCCAGCAGCCAAGAGGAGGGACAGGGCGAAAAACTGTTTTTT.

This chain uses TRBV7-9 with TRBJ1-3, with D hard to call. Trimming pared 5 bases from V and 7 bases from J, leaving 18 bases between. The germline V gene encodes CDR1 SEHNR and CDR2 FQNEAQ (reference sequence). The CDR3 has 15 amino acids. The CDR3 sequence: CASSPAPSPGNTIYF. In DNA form, the CDR3 reads TGTGCCAGCAGCCCCGCACCCTCTCCGGGGAACACCATATATTTT.

The chain couples TRBV7-9 to TRBJ2-1; 12 bases map to TRBD2. Losses at the gene ends were 3 bases for V and 2 bases for J; bases not matched to a gene: 5. The CDR3 has 17 amino acids. The germline V gene encodes CDR1 SEHNR and CDR2 FQNEAQ (reference sequence). CDR3 in DNA: TGTGCCAGCAGCTTTGGACTAGCGGGGACCACCTACAATGAGCAGTTCTTC. Protein: CASSFGLAGTTYNEQFF.

The CDR3 nucleotides are TGTGCCAGCAGTGGGCTCTTGGATGAGCAGTTCTTC. This gives the protein CASSGLLDEQFF. The J gene is TRBJ2-1, the V gene TRBV6-1; D is undetermined. V was shortened by 4 bases and J by 8 bases, with 9 bases between the two germline ends. The CDR3 consists of 12 residues. Germline CDR1 reads MNHNS; CDR2 reads SASEGT.

The genes are TRBV9 and TRBJ2-7; no clear D gene. Trimming cost V 0 bases and J 6 bases, with 19 bases left between them. The V gene's germline CDR1 is SGDLS and CDR2 YYNGEE. This CDR3 is built from 16 residues. In DNA form, the CDR3 reads TGTGCCAGCAGCGTAGTAGGCTATGGGCAGCCGGGCGAGCAGTACTTC. Residues: CASSVVGYGQPGEQYF. Complete variable domain (other parts from reference TRBV9 and TRBJ2-7): DSGVTQTPKHLITATGQRVTLRCSPRSGDLSVYWYQQSLDQGLQFLIQYYNGEERAKGNILERFSAQQFPDLHSELNLSSLELGDSALYFCASSVVGYGQPGEQYFGPGTRLTVT.

V gene TRBV29-1 combines with J gene TRBJ1-4; perhaps TRBD1 as D (5 bases). The V end was cut by 4 bases, the J end by 8 bases, with 14 bases between. Germline-derived CDR1 and CDR2 are SQVTM and ANQGSEA. This CDR3 has 13 amino acids. The CDR3 sequence: CSVVGPLGEKLFF. In nucleotides, the CDR3 is TGCAGCGTTGTGGGGCCTTTAGGGGAAAAACTGTTTTTT.

The chain employs TRBV4-2 and TRBJ1-1; possible D gene TRBD1, 5 bases. CDR3 length: 15 residues. The ends were cut back, 0 bases at V and 3 bases at J, with 11 bases in the middle. The germline CDR1 and CDR2 sequences are LGHNA and YNFKEQ. CDR3: CASSQDGGEDTEAFF. The CDR3 DNA reads as TGTGCCAGCAGCCAAGACGGGGGGGAGGACACTGAAGCTTTCTTT.

With respect to this clone: The sample contains more than one DNA sequence encoding this CDR3. The CDR3 reads CASSLVGTGNTEAFF. The CDR3 DNA is TGTGCCAGCAGTTTGGTCGGGACAGGGAACACTGAAGCTTTCTTT. The chain recombines TRBV27 with TRBJ1-1; TRBD1 matches at 8 bases. Germline CDR1 and CDR2: MNHEY and SMNVEV (reference sequence). The CDR3 is 15 amino acids. V trimming: 3 bases; J trimming: 1 base; junction bases outside the gene matches: 4.

The CDR3 is CAWRPPEGYNEQFF. The CDR3 DNA reads TGTGCCTGGAGACCACCGGAGGGCTACAATGAGCAGTTCTTC. The V gene is TRBV30, the J gene TRBJ2-1; D might be TRBD2 (6 bases). This CDR3 is 14 amino acids long. Trimming removed 3 bases at V and 3 bases at J, with 12 bases between. Per germline, CDR1 GTSNPN and CDR2 SVGIG (reference sequence).

The J gene is TRBJ1-5, the V gene TRBV10-2; tentative D call: TRBD1 (6 bases). Trimming shortened V by 2 bases and J by 5 bases, and 10 bases separated the two germline ends. Looked up from germline, CDR1 is WSHSY and CDR2 is SAAADI. The length of the CDR3 is 14 residues. The CDR3 loop reads CASSETGWDQPQHF. The CDR3 coding sequence is TGCGCCAGCAGTGAGACAGGGTGGGATCAGCCCCAGCATTTT.

The gene calls are TRBV10-3 and TRBJ2-7; possible D gene TRBD2, 5 bases. Per germline, CDR1 ENHRY and CDR2 SYGVKD. V lost 2 bases, J lost 7 bases, and 6 bases lay in between. The CDR3 totals 11 residues. The CDR3 DNA reads TGTGCCATCAGTGAGAGGGAGGAGCAGTACTTC. Protein product: CAISEREEQYF.

This chain joins TRBV11-2 and TRBJ1-1, with D possibly matching TRBD1 (6 bases). The length of the CDR3 is 18 residues. Per germline, CDR1 SGHAT and CDR2 FQNNGV. Deletions cut 2 bases from V and 4 bases from J, with 23 bases between. The CDR3 coding sequence is TGTGCCAGCAGCTTACAGGTCGGGGGCGCCGGGGCTAGCACTGAAGCTTTCTTT. This gives the protein CASSLQVGGAGASTEAFF.

V usage is TRBV27 and J usage is TRBJ1-1; the D gene is possibly TRBD1 (5 bases). Germline V lookup: CDR1 MNHEY, CDR2 SMNVEV (reference sequence). Between the trimmed V and J ends, which lost 2 bases and 10 bases, there was a span of 23 bases. CDR3 length: 16 residues. CDR3 loop: CASSLAPGNGKLGAFF. CDR3 nucleotides: TGTGCCAGCAGTTTAGCGCCAGGGAATGGTAAATTAGGAGCTTTCTTT.

The chain is built from TRBV6-5 and TRBJ2-2; D unclear. Germline V gene sequence: CDR1 MNHEY, CDR2 SVGAGI. With 4 bases removed from V and 9 bases from J, the gap between germline ends came to 9 bases. The CDR3 covers 12 residues. CDR3: CASSSLDRELFF. The CDR3 bases are TGTGCCAGCAGTTCCCTGGATAGGGAGCTGTTTTTT.

V gene TRBV28 combines with J gene TRBJ2-7; TRBD2 aligns across 8 bases. Germline V lookup: CDR1 MDHEN, CDR2 SYDVKM. Trimming removed 5 bases from V and 2 bases from J; junction bases left unmatched: 8. This CDR3 has 15 amino acids. CDR3 nucleotides: TGTGCCAGCAGTGGGGGGACTAGAACCCCCTACGAGCAGTACTTC. As protein: CASSGGTRTPYEQYF.

This rearrangement joins TRBV28 to TRBJ1-5; tentatively, D is TRBD1 (5 bases). The germline gives CDR1 MDHEN, CDR2 SYDVKM. This CDR3 contains 13 residues. Trimming removed 9 bases from V and 5 bases from J, with 14 bases in between. The CDR3 region has the DNA TGTGCCAGTCGCGACAGTTCTTATCAGCCCCAGCATTTT. It specifies CASRDSSYQPQHF.

This chain connects TRBV4-1 to TRBJ2-3; D unresolved. This CDR3 comprises 16 residues. V was shortened by 0 bases and J by 3 bases, with 13 bases between the two germline ends. CDR1 MGHRA and CDR2 YSYEKL come from the germline V gene. The CDR3 loop is CASSQDLSHGTDTQYF. The CDR3 coding sequence is TGCGCCAGCAGCCAAGATTTATCACATGGGACAGATACGCAGTATTTT.

The V call is TRBV19, the J call TRBJ2-1, with a weak D call TRBD1 (6 bases). The CDR3 runs to 13 residues. Trimming pared 11 bases from V and 3 bases from J, leaving 14 bases between. Germline V gives CDR1 LNHDA, CDR2 SQIVND (reference sequence). Written as DNA, the CDR3 is TGTGCCTCAGGGGTTTATAGCTACAATGAGCAGTTCTTC. Translated: CASGVYSYNEQFF.

Comments on this clone: Other DNA sequences in this specimen translate into the identical CDR3. The chain joins TRBV6-5 to TRBJ1-1; D unresolved. The length of the CDR3 is 13 residues. Germline CDR1 is MNHEY and CDR2 is SVGAGI. V lost 3 bases and J 4 bases, leaving 9 bases between the germline ends. This CDR3 reads CASSYGLSTEAFF. CDR3 coding DNA: TGTGCCAGCAGTTATGGGTTGAGCACTGAAGCTTTCTTT.